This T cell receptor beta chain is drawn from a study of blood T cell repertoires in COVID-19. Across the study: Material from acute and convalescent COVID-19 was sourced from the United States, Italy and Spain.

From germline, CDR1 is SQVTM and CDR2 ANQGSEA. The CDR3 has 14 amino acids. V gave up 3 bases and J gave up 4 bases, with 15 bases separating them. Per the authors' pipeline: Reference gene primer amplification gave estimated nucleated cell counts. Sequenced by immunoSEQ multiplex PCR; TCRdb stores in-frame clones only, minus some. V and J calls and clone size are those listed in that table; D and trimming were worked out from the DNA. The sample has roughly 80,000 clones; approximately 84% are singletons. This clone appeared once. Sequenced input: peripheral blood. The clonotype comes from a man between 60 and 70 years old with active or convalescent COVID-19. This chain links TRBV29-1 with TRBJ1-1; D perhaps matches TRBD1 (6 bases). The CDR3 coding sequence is TGCAGCGTTGATGACACAGGGTTCGGCACTGAAGCTTTCTTT. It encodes CSVDDTGFGTEAFF.